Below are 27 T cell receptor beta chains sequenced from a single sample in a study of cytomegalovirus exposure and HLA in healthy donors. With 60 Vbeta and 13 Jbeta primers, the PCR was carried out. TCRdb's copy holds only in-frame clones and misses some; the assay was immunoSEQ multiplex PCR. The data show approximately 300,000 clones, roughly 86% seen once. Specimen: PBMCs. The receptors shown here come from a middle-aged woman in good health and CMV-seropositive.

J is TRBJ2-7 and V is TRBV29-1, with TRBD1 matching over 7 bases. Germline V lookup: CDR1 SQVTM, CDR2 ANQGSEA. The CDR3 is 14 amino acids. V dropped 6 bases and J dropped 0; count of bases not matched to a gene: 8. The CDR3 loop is CSVTRQGSSYEQYF. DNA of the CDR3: TGCAGCGTGACCCGACAGGGAAGCTCCTACGAGCAGTACTTC.

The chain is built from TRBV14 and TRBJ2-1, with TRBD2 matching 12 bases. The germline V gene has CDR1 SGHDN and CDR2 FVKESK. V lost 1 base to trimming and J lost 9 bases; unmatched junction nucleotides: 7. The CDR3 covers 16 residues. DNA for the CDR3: TGTGCCAGCAGCCAAGTCCTGACTAGCGGGAGCGGTGAGCAGTTCTTC. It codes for CASSQVLTSGSGEQFF.

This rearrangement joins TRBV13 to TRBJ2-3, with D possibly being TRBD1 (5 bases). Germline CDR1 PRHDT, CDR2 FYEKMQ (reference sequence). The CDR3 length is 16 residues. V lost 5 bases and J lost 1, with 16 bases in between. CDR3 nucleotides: TGTGCCAGCAGCGCCCTGACAGTGTCCGGCACAGATACGCAGTATTTT. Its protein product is CASSALTVSGTDTQYF.

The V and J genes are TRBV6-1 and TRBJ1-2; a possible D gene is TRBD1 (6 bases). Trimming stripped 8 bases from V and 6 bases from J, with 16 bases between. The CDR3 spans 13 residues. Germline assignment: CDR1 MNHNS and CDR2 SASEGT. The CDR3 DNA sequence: TGTGCCAGCCGGGGAGGGGGGATAAATGGCTACACCTTC. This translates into CASRGGGINGYTF.

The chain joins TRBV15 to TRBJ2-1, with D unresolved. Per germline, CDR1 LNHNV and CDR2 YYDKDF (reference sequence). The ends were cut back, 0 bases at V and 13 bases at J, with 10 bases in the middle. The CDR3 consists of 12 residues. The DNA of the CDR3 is TGTGCCACCAGCAGAGAATTGGCCTTCCAGTTCTTC. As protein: CATSRELAFQFF.

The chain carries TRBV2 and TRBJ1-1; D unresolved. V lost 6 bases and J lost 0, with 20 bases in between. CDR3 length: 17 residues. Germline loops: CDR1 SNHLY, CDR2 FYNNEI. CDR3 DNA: TGTGCCAGCAGCCGCTCGTACGACAAGCCGATGAACACTGAAGCTTTCTTT. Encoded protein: CASSRSYDKPMNTEAFF. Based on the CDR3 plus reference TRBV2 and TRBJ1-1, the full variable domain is EPEVTQTPSHQVTQMGQEVILRCVPISNHLYFYWYRQILGQKVEFLVSFYNNEISEKSEIFDDQFSVERPDGSNFTLKIRSTKLEDSAMYFCASSRSYDKPMNTEAFFGQGTRLTVV.

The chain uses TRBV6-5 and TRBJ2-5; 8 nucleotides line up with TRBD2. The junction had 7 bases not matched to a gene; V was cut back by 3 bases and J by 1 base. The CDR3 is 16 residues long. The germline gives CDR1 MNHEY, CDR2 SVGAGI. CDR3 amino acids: CASSYVAGPFQETQYF. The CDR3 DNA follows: TGTGCCAGCAGTTATGTAGCGGGACCCTTCCAAGAGACCCAGTACTTC.

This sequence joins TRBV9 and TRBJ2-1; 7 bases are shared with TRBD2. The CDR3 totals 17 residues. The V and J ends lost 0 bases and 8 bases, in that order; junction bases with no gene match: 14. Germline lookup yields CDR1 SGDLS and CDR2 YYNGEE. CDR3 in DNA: TGTGCCAGCAGCGTAGACCCCGGCGCGGGAGTTAGGTATGAGCAGTTCTTC. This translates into CASSVDPGAGVRYEQFF.

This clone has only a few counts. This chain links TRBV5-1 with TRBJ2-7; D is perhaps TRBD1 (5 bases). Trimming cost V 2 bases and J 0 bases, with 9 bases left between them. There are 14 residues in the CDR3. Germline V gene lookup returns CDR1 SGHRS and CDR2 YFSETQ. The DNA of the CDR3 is TGCGCCAGCAGCTTTGGGGCAGTCTCCTACGAGCAGTACTTC. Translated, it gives CASSFGAVSYEQYF.

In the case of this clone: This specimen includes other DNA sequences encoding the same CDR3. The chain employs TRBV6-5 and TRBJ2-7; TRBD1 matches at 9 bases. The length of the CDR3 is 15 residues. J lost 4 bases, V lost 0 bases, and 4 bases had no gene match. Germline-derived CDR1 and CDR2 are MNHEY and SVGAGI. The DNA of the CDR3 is TGTGCCAGCAGTTACTCTACAGGGGGCCCTTACGAGCAGTACTTC. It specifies CASSYSTGGPYEQYF.

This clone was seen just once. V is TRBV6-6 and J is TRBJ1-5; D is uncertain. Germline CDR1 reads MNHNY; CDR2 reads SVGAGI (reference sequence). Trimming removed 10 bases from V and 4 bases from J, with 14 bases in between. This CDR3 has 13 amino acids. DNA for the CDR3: TGTGCCACACAACAAGTATTGAATCAGCCCCAGCATTTT. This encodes CATQQVLNQPQHF.

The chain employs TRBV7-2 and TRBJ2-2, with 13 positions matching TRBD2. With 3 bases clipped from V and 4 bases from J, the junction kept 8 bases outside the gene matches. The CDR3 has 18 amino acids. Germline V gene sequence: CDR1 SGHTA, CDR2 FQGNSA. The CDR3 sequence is CASSFGLAGALSTGELFF. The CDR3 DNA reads TGTGCCAGCAGCTTCGGACTAGCGGGAGCCCTTTCCACCGGGGAGCTGTTTTTT.

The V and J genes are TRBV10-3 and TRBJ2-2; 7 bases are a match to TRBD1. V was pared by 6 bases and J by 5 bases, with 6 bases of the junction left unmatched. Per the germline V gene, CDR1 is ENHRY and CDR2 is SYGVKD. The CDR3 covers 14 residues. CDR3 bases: TGTGCCATCAGGAAGACAGGGCAAACCGGGGAGCTGTTTTTT. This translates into CAIRKTGQTGELFF.

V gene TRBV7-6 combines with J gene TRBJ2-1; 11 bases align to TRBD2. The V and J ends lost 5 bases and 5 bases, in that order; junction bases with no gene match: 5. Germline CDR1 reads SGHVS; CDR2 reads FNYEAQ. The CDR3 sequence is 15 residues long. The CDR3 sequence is CASSTTSGRHNEQFF. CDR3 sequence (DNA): TGTGCCAGCAGCACCACTAGCGGGAGACACAATGAGCAGTTCTTC.

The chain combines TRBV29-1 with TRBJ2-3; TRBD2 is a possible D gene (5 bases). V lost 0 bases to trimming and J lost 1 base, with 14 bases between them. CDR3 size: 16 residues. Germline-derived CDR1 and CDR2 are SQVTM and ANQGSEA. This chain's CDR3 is CSVEDRGEAGTDTQYF. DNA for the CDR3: TGCAGCGTTGAAGATCGAGGAGAAGCGGGCACAGATACGCAGTATTTT.

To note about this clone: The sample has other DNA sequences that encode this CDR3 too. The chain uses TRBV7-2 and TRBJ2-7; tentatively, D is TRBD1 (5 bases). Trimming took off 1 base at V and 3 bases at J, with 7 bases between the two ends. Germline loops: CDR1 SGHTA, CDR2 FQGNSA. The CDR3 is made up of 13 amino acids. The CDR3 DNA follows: TGTGCCAGCAGCTTAGAGCAGGGCTACGAGCAGTACTTC. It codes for CASSLEQGYEQYF.

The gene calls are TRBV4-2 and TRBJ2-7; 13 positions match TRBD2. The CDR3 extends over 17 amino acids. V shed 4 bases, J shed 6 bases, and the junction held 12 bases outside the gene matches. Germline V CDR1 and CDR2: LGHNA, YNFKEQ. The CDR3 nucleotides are TGTGCCAGCAGCCTAGGACTAGCGGGAGTGGGCCGCCTCGAGCAGTACTTC. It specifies CASSLGLAGVGRLEQYF.

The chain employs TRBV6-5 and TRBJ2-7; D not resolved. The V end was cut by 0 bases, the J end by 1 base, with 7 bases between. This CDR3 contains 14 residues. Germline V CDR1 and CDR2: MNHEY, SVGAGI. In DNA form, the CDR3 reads TGTGCCAGCAGTTACTCGCAGACTTCCTACGAGCAGTACTTC. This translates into CASSYSQTSYEQYF.

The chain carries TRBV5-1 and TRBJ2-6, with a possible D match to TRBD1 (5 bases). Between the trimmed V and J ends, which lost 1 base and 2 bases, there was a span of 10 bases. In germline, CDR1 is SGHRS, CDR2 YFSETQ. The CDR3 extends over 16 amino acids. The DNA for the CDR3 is TGCGCCAGCAGCTTGACCCCAGGGCCTGGGGCCAACGTCCTGACTTTC. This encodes CASSLTPGPGANVLTF.

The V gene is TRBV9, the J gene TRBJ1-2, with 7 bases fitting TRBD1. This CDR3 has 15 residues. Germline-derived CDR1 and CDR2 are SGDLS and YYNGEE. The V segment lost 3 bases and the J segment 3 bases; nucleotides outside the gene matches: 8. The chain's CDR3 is CASSAQTGKDYGYTF. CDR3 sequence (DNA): TGTGCCAGCAGCGCTCAGACAGGGAAAGACTATGGCTACACCTTC. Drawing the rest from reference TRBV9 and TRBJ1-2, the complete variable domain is DSGVTQTPKHLITATGQRVTLRCSPRSGDLSVYWYQQSLDQGLQFLIQYYNGEERAKGNILERFSAQQFPDLHSELNLSSLELGDSALYFCASSAQTGKDYGYTFGSGTRLTVV.

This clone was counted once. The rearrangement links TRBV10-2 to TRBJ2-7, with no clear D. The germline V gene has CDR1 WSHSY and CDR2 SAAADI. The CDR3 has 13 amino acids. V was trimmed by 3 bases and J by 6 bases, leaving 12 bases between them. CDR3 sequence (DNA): TGCGCCAGCAGTGATTTGATGACTCCCGAGCAGTACTTC. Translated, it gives CASSDLMTPEQYF.

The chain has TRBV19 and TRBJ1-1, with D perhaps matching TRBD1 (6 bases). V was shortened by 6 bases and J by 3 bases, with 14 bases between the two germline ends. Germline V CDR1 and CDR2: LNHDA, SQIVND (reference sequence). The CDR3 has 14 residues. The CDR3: CASRADSTYTEAFF. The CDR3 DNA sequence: TGTGCCAGTAGGGCGGACAGCACATACACTGAAGCTTTCTTT.

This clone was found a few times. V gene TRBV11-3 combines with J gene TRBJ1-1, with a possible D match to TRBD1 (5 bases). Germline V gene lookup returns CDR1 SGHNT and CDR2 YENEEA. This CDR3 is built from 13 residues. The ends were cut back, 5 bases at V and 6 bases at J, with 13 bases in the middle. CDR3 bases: TGTGCCAGCAGCCAAGCAGGGAAGGCTGAAGCTTTCTTT. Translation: CASSQAGKAEAFF. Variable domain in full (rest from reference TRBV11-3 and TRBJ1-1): EAGVVQSPRYKIIEKKQPVAFWCNPISGHNTLYWYLQNLGQGPELLIRYENEEAVDDSQLPKDRFSAERLKGVDSTLKIQPAELGDSAVYLCASSQAGKAEAFFGQGTRLTVV.

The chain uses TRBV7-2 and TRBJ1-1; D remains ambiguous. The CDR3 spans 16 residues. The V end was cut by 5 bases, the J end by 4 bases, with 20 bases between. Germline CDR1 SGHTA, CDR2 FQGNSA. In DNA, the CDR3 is TGTGCCAGCAGCCTAGGGTCGGTAATTGGAGGCACTGAAGCTTTCTTT. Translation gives CASSLGSVIGGTEAFF. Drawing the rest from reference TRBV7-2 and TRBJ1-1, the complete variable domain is GAGVSQSPSNKVTEKGKDVELRCDPISGHTALYWYRQSLGQGLEFLIYFQGNSAPDKSGLPSDRFSAERTGGSVSTLTIQRTQQEDSAVYLCASSLGSVIGGTEAFFGQGTRLTVV.

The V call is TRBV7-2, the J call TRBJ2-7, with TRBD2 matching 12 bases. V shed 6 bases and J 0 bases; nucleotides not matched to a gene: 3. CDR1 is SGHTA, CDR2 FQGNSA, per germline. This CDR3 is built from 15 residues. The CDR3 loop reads CASRKTSGGSYEQYF. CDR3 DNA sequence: TGTGCCAGCAGGAAGACTAGCGGGGGCTCCTACGAGCAGTACTTC.

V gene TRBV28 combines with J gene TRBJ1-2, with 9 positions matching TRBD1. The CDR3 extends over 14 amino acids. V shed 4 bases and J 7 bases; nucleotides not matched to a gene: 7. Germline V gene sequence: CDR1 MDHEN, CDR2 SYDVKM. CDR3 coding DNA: TGTGCCAGCAGTTCTTCCGGGACAGGGCTTGGCTACACCTTC. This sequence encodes CASSSSGTGLGYTF.

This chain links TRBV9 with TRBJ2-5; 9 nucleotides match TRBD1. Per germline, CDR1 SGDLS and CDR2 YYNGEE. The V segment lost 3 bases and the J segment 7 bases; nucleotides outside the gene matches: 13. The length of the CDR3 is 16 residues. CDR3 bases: TGTGCCAGCAGCGAAGCCGGGACAGGGAGCTTCGGGACCCAGTACTTC. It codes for CASSEAGTGSFGTQYF.